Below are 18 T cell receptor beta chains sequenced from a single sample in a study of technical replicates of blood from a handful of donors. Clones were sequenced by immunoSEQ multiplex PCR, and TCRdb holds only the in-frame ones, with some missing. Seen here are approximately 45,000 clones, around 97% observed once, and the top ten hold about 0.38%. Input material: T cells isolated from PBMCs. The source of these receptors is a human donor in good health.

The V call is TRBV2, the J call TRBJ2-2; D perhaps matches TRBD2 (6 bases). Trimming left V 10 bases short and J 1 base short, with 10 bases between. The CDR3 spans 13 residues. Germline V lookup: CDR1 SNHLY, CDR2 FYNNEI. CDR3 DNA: TGTGCCACCGAGGGAGGGAACACCGGGGAGCTGTTTTTT. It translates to CATEGGNTGELFF.

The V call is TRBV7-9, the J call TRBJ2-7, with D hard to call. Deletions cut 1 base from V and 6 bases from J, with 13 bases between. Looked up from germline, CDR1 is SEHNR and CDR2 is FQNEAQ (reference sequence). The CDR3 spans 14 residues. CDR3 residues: CASSLEGFNSEQYF. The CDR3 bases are TGTGCCAGCAGCTTAGAAGGTTTCAACAGCGAGCAGTACTTC.

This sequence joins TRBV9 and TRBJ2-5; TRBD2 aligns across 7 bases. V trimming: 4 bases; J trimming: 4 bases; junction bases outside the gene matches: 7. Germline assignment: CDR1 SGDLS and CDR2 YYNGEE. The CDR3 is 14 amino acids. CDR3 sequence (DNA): TGTGCCAGCAGCCCCTCGTCGGGAGGAGAGACCCAGTACTTC. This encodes CASSPSSGGETQYF.

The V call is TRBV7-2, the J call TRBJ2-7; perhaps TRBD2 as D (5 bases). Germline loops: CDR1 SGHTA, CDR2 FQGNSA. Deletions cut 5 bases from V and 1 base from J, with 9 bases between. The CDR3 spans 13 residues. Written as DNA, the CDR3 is TGTGCCAGCAGCCCGAGCGGTTCCTACGAGCAGTACTTC. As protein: CASSPSGSYEQYF.

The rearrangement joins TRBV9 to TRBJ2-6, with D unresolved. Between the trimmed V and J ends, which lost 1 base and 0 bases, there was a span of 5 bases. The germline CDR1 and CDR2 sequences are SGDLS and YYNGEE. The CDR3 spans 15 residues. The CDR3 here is CASSVTGSGANVLTF. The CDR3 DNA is TGTGCCAGCAGCGTAACCGGCTCTGGGGCCAACGTCCTGACTTTC.

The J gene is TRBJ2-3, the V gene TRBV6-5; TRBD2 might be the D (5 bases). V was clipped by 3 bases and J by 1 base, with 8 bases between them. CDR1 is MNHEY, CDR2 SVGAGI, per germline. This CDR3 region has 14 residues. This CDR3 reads CASSYTEGTDTQYF. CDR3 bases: TGTGCCAGCAGTTATACGGAGGGCACAGATACGCAGTATTTT.

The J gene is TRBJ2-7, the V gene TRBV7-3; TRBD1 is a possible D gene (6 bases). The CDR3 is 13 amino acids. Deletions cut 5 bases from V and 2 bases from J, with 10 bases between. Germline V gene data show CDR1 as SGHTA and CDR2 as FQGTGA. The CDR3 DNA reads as TGTGCCAGCAGCCTCCGGGACACCTACGAGCAGTACTTC. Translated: CASSLRDTYEQYF.

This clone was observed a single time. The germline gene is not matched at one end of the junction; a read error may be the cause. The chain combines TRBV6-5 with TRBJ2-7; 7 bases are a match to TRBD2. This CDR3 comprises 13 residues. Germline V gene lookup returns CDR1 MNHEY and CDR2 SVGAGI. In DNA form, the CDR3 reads TGTGCCAGCAACCGCGGGAGCTCCAACGAGCAGTACTTC. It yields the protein CASNRGSSNEQYF.

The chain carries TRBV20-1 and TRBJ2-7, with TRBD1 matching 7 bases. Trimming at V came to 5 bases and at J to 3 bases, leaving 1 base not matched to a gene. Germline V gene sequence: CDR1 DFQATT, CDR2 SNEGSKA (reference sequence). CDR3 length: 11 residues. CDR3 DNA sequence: TGCAGTGCTCGGGACAGCTACGAGCAGTACTTC. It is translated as CSARDSYEQYF.

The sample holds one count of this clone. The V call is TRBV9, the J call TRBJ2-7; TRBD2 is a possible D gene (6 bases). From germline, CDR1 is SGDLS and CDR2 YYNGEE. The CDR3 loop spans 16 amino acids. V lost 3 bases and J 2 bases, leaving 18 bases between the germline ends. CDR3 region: CASSGGSGTRAYEQYF. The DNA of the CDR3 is TGTGCCAGCAGCGGAGGGTCCGGGACTCGCGCCTACGAGCAGTACTTC.

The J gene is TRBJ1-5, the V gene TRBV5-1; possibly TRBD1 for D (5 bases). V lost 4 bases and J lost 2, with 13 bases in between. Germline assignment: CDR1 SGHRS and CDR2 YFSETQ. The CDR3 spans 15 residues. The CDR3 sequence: CASSPGRAGNQPQHF. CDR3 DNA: TGCGCCAGCAGCCCTGGCAGGGCGGGCAATCAGCCCCAGCATTTT. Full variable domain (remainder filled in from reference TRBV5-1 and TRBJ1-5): KAGVTQTPRYLIKTRGQQVTLSCSPISGHRSVSWYQQTPGQGLQFLFEYFSETQRNKGNFPGRFSGRQFSNSRSEMNVSTLELGDSALYLCASSPGRAGNQPQHFGDGTRLSIL.

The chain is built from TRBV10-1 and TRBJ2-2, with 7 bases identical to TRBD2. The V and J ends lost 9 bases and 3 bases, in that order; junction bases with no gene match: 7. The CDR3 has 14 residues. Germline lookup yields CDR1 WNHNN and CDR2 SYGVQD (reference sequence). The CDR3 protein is CARSRGSYTGELFF. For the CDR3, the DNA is TGCGCCAGATCACGCGGGAGCTACACCGGGGAGCTGTTTTTT.

This CDR3 reads CASSLTRAPEGAGYTF. CDR3 sequence (DNA): TGTGCCAGCAGCTTAACCCGGGCCCCCGAGGGGGCTGGCTACACCTTC. The chain combines TRBV7-8 with TRBJ1-2, with 7 bases aligning to TRBD1. The V and J ends lost 2 bases and 7 bases, in that order; junction bases with no gene match: 13. CDR3 size: 16 residues. Germline V lookup: CDR1 SGHVS, CDR2 FQNEAQ.

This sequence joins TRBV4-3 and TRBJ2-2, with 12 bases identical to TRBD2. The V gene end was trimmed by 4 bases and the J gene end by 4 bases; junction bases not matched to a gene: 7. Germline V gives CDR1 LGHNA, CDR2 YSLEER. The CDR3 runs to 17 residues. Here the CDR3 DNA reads TGCGCCAGCAGCCGAGAACTAGCGGGAGGAAGCACCGGGGAGCTGTTTTTT. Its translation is CASSRELAGGSTGELFF.

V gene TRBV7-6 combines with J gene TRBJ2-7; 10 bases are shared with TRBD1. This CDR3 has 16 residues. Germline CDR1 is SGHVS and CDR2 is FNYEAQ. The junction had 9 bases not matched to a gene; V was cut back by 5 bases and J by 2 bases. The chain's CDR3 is CASSLSPGQGTYEQYF. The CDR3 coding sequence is TGTGCCAGCAGCCTATCTCCGGGACAGGGGACCTACGAGCAGTACTTC.

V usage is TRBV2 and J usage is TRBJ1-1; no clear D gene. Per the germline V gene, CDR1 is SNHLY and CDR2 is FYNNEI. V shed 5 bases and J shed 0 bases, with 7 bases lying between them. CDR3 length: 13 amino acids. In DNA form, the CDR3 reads TGTGCCAGCAGTTACAGACTGAACACTGAAGCTTTCTTT. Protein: CASSYRLNTEAFF.

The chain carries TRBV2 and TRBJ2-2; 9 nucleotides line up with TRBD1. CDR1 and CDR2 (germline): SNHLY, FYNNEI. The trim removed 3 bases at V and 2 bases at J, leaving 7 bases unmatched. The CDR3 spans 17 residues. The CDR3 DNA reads TGTGCCAGCAGTGATACTAGGACAGGGGACAACACCGGGGAGCTGTTTTTT. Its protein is CASSDTRTGDNTGELFF.

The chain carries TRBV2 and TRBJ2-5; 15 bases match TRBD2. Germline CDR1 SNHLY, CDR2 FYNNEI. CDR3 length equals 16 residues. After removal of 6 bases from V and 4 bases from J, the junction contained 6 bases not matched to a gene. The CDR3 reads CASSPPGLAGGETQYF. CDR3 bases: TGTGCCAGCAGCCCTCCGGGACTAGCGGGAGGAGAGACCCAGTACTTC.